These T cell receptor beta chains were read from a single sample in a study of monozygotic twins with inflammatory bowel disease. TCRdb reprocessed the 5' RACE reads; each CDR3 protein has one entry and no DNA is given. The sample's table shows approximately 160,000 distinct CDR3 sequences. The sample consisted of blood. These receptors all stem from a human donor with ulcerative colitis or Crohn's disease, or a healthy co-twin of an affected twin (not recorded which). CDR3s include the opening cysteine and the closing phenylalanine or tryptophan. Fields, in order: V gene, J gene, CDR3 protein.

v_gene: TRBV27; j_gene: TRBJ1-2; CDR3aa: CASRGTVNYGYTF
v_gene: TRBV29-1; j_gene: TRBJ2-2; CDR3aa: CSVQGQADWLSGELFF
v_gene: TRBV7-3; j_gene: TRBJ2-1; CDR3aa: CASSLKGSGWEQFF
v_gene: TRBV18; j_gene: TRBJ2-6; CDR3aa: CASSPPGDSGANVLTF
v_gene: TRBV5-1; j_gene: TRBJ2-5; CDR3aa: CASSLATETQYF
v_gene: TRBV27; j_gene: TRBJ1-2; CDR3aa: CASSLTGAYGYTF
v_gene: TRBV7-2; j_gene: TRBJ2-2; CDR3aa: CASSYGGGNTGELFF
v_gene: TRBV4-2; j_gene: TRBJ1-2; CDR3aa: CASSQPRGENGYTF
v_gene: TRBV30; j_gene: TRBJ2-3; CDR3aa: CALREGGTDTQYF
v_gene: TRBV5-1; j_gene: TRBJ2-1; CDR3aa: CASSIILAGGTIYNEQFF
v_gene: TRBV18; j_gene: TRBJ1-6; CDR3aa: CASSPRDDGSPLHF
v_gene: TRBV20-1; j_gene: TRBJ2-3; CDR3aa: CSARPPTNTDTQYF
v_gene: TRBV29-1; j_gene: TRBJ2-7; CDR3aa: CSVETPGGYEQYF
v_gene: TRBV9; j_gene: TRBJ2-3; CDR3aa: CASSVVGGVGTDTQYF
v_gene: TRBV11-2; j_gene: TRBJ1-1; CDR3aa: CASSLLQNTEAFF
v_gene: TRBV20-1; j_gene: TRBJ1-5; CDR3aa: CSASRGGNQPQHF
v_gene: TRBV29-1; j_gene: TRBJ1-1; CDR3aa: CTVSRGANTEAFF
v_gene: TRBV29-1; j_gene: TRBJ2-2; CDR3aa: CSARQNPNTGELFF
v_gene: TRBV18; j_gene: TRBJ1-1; CDR3aa: CASSPERQSTEAFF
v_gene: TRBV18; j_gene: TRBJ1-1; CDR3aa: CASSPRPTPGTEAFF
v_gene: TRBV11-2; j_gene: TRBJ1-2; CDR3aa: CASSPYTANYGYTF
v_gene: TRBV7-2; j_gene: TRBJ2-3; CDR3aa: CASSSRATDTQYF
v_gene: TRBV10-3; j_gene: TRBJ1-3; CDR3aa: CAINSRAQSGNTIYF
v_gene: TRBV7-8; j_gene: TRBJ2-3; CDR3aa: CASSLRGTSGSTDTQYF
v_gene: TRBV28; j_gene: TRBJ2-4; CDR3aa: CASRETGAKNIQYF
v_gene: TRBV4-2; j_gene: TRBJ2-7; CDR3aa: CASSRDRDRAYEQYF
v_gene: TRBV7-9; j_gene: TRBJ2-2; CDR3aa: CASTEIAGGLGELFF
v_gene: TRBV29-1; j_gene: TRBJ2-1; CDR3aa: CSVSPLFHPDEQFF
v_gene: TRBV5-1; j_gene: TRBJ2-2; CDR3aa: CASSLRAGATGELFF
v_gene: TRBV29-1; j_gene: TRBJ1-1; CDR3aa: CSVDKAGGTEAFF
v_gene: TRBV7-9; j_gene: TRBJ2-1; CDR3aa: CASSLARLGEQFF
v_gene: TRBV30; j_gene: TRBJ1-1; CDR3aa: CAWSVQGNTEAFF
v_gene: TRBV2; j_gene: TRBJ1-1; CDR3aa: CASNWEATEAFF
v_gene: TRBV6-5; j_gene: TRBJ2-5; CDR3aa: CASSYSVQGEETQYF
v_gene: TRBV6-5; j_gene: TRBJ1-2; CDR3aa: CASRAGTGNGYTF
v_gene: TRBV6-5; j_gene: TRBJ1-5; CDR3aa: CASSYRGDDQPQHF
v_gene: TRBV28; j_gene: TRBJ1-2; CDR3aa: CASSPSGTGGAGYTF
v_gene: TRBV20-1; j_gene: TRBJ1-4; CDR3aa: CSAHGQGTNEKLFF
v_gene: TRBV24-1; j_gene: TRBJ2-3; CDR3aa: CATSDSGQGRYTQYF
v_gene: TRBV19; j_gene: TRBJ2-1; CDR3aa: CASRAGLYNEQFF
v_gene: TRBV7-7; j_gene: TRBJ2-1; CDR3aa: CASSLILATNNEQFF
v_gene: TRBV3-1; j_gene: TRBJ2-1; CDR3aa: CASSQRQGLGNEQFF